A single sample is the source of the 20 T cell receptor beta chains below, sequenced in a study of cytomegalovirus exposure and HLA in healthy donors. The study ran its PCR with 60 Vbeta and 13 Jbeta primers. Libraries were prepared by immunoSEQ multiplex PCR; TCRdb keeps only in-frame clonotypes and omits some of them. The profile shows more than 75,000 clones, around 76% of them singletons. The specimen sequenced was PBMCs. All receptors derive from a woman aged 45-65 years in good health and CMV-seropositive.

The chain has TRBV30 and TRBJ2-3; TRBD2 matches at 8 bases. The CDR3 is made up of 14 amino acids. The germline gives CDR1 GTSNPN, CDR2 SVGIG (reference sequence). J was trimmed by 4 bases and V by 3 bases; bases with no gene match: 6. The DNA of the CDR3 is TGTGCCTGGAGCCCCGGGGGGGGCGCAGATACGCAGTATTTT. This translates into CAWSPGGGADTQYF.

The rearrangement links TRBV19 to TRBJ2-5; D gene unclear. CDR1 LNHDA and CDR2 SQIVND come from the germline V gene (reference sequence). The CDR3 spans 15 residues. The V end was cut by 3 bases, the J end by 4 bases, with 15 bases between. The CDR3 DNA sequence: TGTGCCAGTAGTATTGGCCTGAGGAGTTCAGAGACCCAGTACTTC. Translating it yields CASSIGLRSSETQYF.

This clone was found a few times. This sequence joins TRBV11-3 and TRBJ2-7, with 7 bases identical to TRBD2. CDR1 is SGHNT and CDR2 is YENEEA in the germline V gene. The CDR3 runs 14 residues. Trimming cost V 1 base and J 7 bases; bases outside gene matches: 7. The CDR3, as DNA: TGTGCCAGCAGCTTAGGGGCGGGAGTCCGGGAGCAGTACTTC. As protein: CASSLGAGVREQYF.

J is TRBJ2-3 and V is TRBV18; possibly TRBD1 for D (6 bases). Germline assignment: CDR1 KGHSH and CDR2 LQKENI. This CDR3 contains 15 residues. Trimming shortened V by 3 bases and J by 3 bases, and 13 bases separated the two germline ends. The chain's CDR3 is CASSPGGTGTDTQYF. The CDR3 nucleotides read TGTGCCAGCTCACCTGGGGGCACTGGAACAGATACGCAGTATTTT.

This sequence joins TRBV30 and TRBJ2-1, with a possible D match to TRBD2 (6 bases). V lost 0 bases and J lost 13, with 10 bases in between. Germline CDR1 GTSNPN, CDR2 SVGIG (reference sequence). This CDR3 is built from 11 residues. The CDR3 protein is CAWSVPGRQFF. Written as DNA, the CDR3 is TGTGCCTGGAGTGTACCCGGGAGACAGTTCTTC.

The chain has TRBV6-1 and TRBJ1-1; D gene ambiguous. CDR3 length: 10 amino acids. The germline V gene has CDR1 MNHNS and CDR2 SASEGT. Trimming took 10 bases from V and 5 from J, leaving 8 bases between them. The CDR3, as DNA: TGTGCCATCGTCAGGACTGAAGCTTTCTTT. Its protein product is CAIVRTEAFF.

The chain combines TRBV6-5 with TRBJ1-4; TRBD1 agrees at 8 bases. The CDR3 is made up of 14 amino acids. V gave up 6 bases and J gave up 2 bases; unmatched junction bases: 2. Germline V gene data show CDR1 as MNHEY and CDR2 as SVGAGI. CDR3 sequence reads: CASSRQGTNEKLFF. The CDR3 nucleotides are TGTGCCAGCAGCAGACAGGGGACTAATGAAAAACTGTTTTTT.

The rearrangement links TRBV5-6 to TRBJ1-2; TRBD1 agrees at 9 bases. This CDR3 spans 14 amino acids. V trimming: 4 bases; J trimming: 4 bases; junction bases outside the gene matches: 5. Per germline, CDR1 SGHDT and CDR2 YYEEEE. The CDR3 DNA sequence: TGTGCCAGCAGCCTACAGGGGGCGAGCTATGGCTACACCTTC. This sequence encodes CASSLQGASYGYTF.

The V and J genes are TRBV7-3 and TRBJ2-1; 8 nucleotides agree with TRBD1. The junction had 9 bases not matched to a gene; V was cut back by 6 bases and J by 2 bases. From germline, CDR1 is SGHTA and CDR2 FQGTGA. CDR3 length: 16 amino acids. CDR3 bases: TGTGCCAGCAGTTTTCATGCGGGACAGGCCTACAATGAGCAGTTCTTC. Translated: CASSFHAGQAYNEQFF.

J is TRBJ1-3 and V is TRBV6-5; 8 bases match TRBD1. J gave up 7 bases and V 6 bases, and 8 bases lay outside the gene matches. CDR1 and CDR2 (germline): MNHEY, SVGAGI. This CDR3 has 14 residues. The CDR3 DNA sequence: TGTGCCAGCAGACCGAGACAGGGGAGGAACACCATATATTTT. Amino acid sequence: CASRPRQGRNTIYF.

The chain couples TRBV7-8 to TRBJ1-2, with D possibly being TRBD1 (5 bases). The V end lost 5 bases, the J end lost 4 bases, and 14 bases lay between the germline ends. Germline V lookup: CDR1 SGHVS, CDR2 FQNEAQ. The CDR3 totals 14 residues. For the CDR3, the DNA is TGTGCCAGCAGCAAAGCCCAGGGAACCTATGGCTACACCTTC. Residues: CASSKAQGTYGYTF.

This clone has a handful of counts. V and J are TRBV30 and TRBJ1-3; 9 bases line up with TRBD1. V shed 3 bases and J 2 bases; nucleotides not matched to a gene: 17. Germline V gene data show CDR1 as GTSNPN and CDR2 as SVGIG (reference sequence). The CDR3 covers 19 residues. Here the CDR3 DNA reads TGTGCCTGGAGACCATTCGGACAGGGGAGCCGTCGGACTGGAAACACCATATATTTT. Protein product: CAWRPFGQGSRRTGNTIYF.

The chain joins TRBV18 to TRBJ2-6; 9 bases align to TRBD1. Germline assignment: CDR1 KGHSH and CDR2 LQKENI. V shed 6 bases, J shed 0 bases, and the junction held 9 bases outside the gene matches. This CDR3 region has 18 residues. The CDR3 loop reads CASSQDRGGFSGANVLTF. The CDR3 DNA follows: TGTGCCAGCTCCCAGGACAGGGGCGGTTTCTCTGGGGCCAACGTCCTGACTTTC.

Remarks on this clone: It may be a read error: a sequence one base away is much more abundant. Other DNA sequences in this specimen translate into the identical CDR3. The rearrangement joins TRBV5-1 to TRBJ2-7; 10 bases agree with TRBD1. CDR1 and CDR2 from the germline V gene are SGHRS and YFSETQ. The CDR3 totals 14 residues. The chain's CDR3 is CASSGTGTGAEQYF. CDR3 nucleotides: TGTGCCAGCAGCGGAACCGGGACAGGGGCCGAGCAGTACTTC.

The chain links TRBV7-3 to TRBJ2-1, with TRBD2 matching 8 bases. Germline loops: CDR1 SGHTA, CDR2 FQGTGA. This CDR3 contains 17 residues. Unmatched junction bases numbered 11, after V lost 2 bases and J lost 5 bases. CDR3 protein: CASSLSGGAGGDNEQFF. The CDR3 coding sequence is TGTGCCAGCAGCTTATCAGGTGGGGCGGGAGGCGACAATGAGCAGTTCTTC.

The genes are TRBV15 and TRBJ1-5; D is possibly TRBD1 (5 bases). Germline V gene data show CDR1 as LNHNV and CDR2 as YYDKDF (reference sequence). V shed 3 bases and J shed 3 bases, with 18 bases lying between them. There are 17 residues in the CDR3. The CDR3 sequence: CATSRQRQSHNNQPQHF. The CDR3 coding sequence is TGTGCCACCAGCAGGCAAAGACAGTCCCATAACAATCAGCCCCAGCATTTT.

This clone appeared once. The rearrangement joins TRBV10-3 to TRBJ2-5, with D perhaps matching TRBD1 (5 bases). V lost 4 bases and J lost 3, with 6 bases in between. Per the germline V gene, CDR1 is ENHRY and CDR2 is SYGVKD. The CDR3 totals 12 residues. The CDR3 sequence is CAISAGKETQYF. CDR3 DNA sequence: TGTGCCATCAGTGCAGGGAAAGAGACCCAGTACTTC.

The rearrangement links TRBV5-4 to TRBJ2-1; 11 bases line up with TRBD2. V dropped 1 base and J dropped 6; count of bases not matched to a gene: 6. Germline V lookup: CDR1 SGHNT, CDR2 YYREEE (reference sequence). The CDR3 length is 16 residues. The CDR3 DNA reads as TGTGCCAGCAGCTTGTATCTAGCGGGAGGAGTCAATGAGCAGTTCTTC. Protein sequence: CASSLYLAGGVNEQFF.

The rearrangement links TRBV28 to TRBJ2-5, with TRBD2 as a possible D gene (6 bases). V was cut by 8 bases and J by 2 bases, with 12 bases left in between. CDR3 length: 13 amino acids. Looked up from germline, CDR1 is MDHEN and CDR2 is SYDVKM. The CDR3 here is CASLGGGQETQYF. CDR3 in DNA: TGTGCCAGCCTGGGAGGAGGACAAGAGACCCAGTACTTC.

This clone has a single count. V and J are TRBV11-2 and TRBJ2-1; 8 bases align to TRBD1. Looked up from germline, CDR1 is SGHAT and CDR2 is FQNNGV. Germline trimming cut 6 bases from V and 3 bases from J; bases unmatched to any gene: 10. This CDR3 is built from 16 residues. The CDR3 nucleotides are TGTGCCAGCAGACCACCGGGACAGGCCCTCTACAATGAGCAGTTCTTC. Amino acid sequence: CASRPPGQALYNEQFF.